The next 23 T cell receptor beta chains were all read from a single sample in a study of shared T cell receptors in the human thymus. Sequencing was performed with immunoSEQ multiplex PCR; in TCRdb, only in-frame clones are kept and a portion is missing. In the table there are some 700,000 clones, 80% to 90% of which are singletons. These same records also appear under a second study, on human thymus T cells.

The sample was thymocytes. The origin of the receptors is a girl under three years old with a congenital heart defect.

V is TRBV30 and J is TRBJ1-1; D call uncertain. Germline V lookup: CDR1 GTSNPN, CDR2 SVGIG (reference sequence). The V end lost 0 bases, the J end lost 5 bases, and 19 bases lay between the germline ends. CDR3 length: 16 residues. The CDR3 region is CAWSVMRVRGGTEAFF. The CDR3 bases are TGTGCCTGGAGTGTAATGCGGGTCCGGGGAGGGACTGAAGCTTTCTTT.

The rearrangement links TRBV6-6 to TRBJ1-2, with a tentative D call TRBD1 (6 bases). The V gene lost 8 bases and the J gene lost 4 bases, with 23 bases spanning the gap. CDR1 and CDR2 from the germline V gene are MNHNY and SVGAGI (reference sequence). The CDR3 runs to 16 residues. CDR3 in amino acids: CASRLLDRWKGYGYTF. CDR3 bases: TGTGCCAGCCGCCTTCTAGACAGGTGGAAGGGCTATGGCTACACCTTC.

The V and J genes are TRBV9 and TRBJ2-5, with 11 positions matching TRBD2. The CDR3 length is 16 residues. From germline, CDR1 is SGDLS and CDR2 YYNGEE. Trimming took 7 bases from V and 1 from J; bases not matched to a gene: 9. In DNA, the CDR3 is TGTGCCAGCGGGGCTAGCGGGGGGTCGGTCCAAGAGACCCAGTACTTC. Protein: CASGASGGSVQETQYF.

The table lists this clone with a count of one. This chain's CDR3 is CASSSGQGSNEKLFF. In DNA form, the CDR3 reads TGTGCCAGCAGTTCGGGACAGGGTTCTAATGAAAAACTGTTTTTT. V gene TRBV28 combines with J gene TRBJ1-4, with 9 nucleotides matching TRBD1. J lost 3 bases, V lost 4 bases, and 3 bases had no gene match. The germline V gene encodes CDR1 MDHEN and CDR2 SYDVKM. The CDR3 is 15 amino acids.

The chain links TRBV28 to TRBJ2-3; D is possibly TRBD2 (7 bases). V gave up 0 bases and J gave up 4 bases, with 8 bases separating them. Germline CDR1 reads MDHEN; CDR2 reads SYDVKM. The CDR3 runs 14 residues. CDR3 amino acids: CASSLWGGPDTQYF. In DNA form, the CDR3 reads TGTGCCAGCAGTTTATGGGGGGGGCCAGATACGCAGTATTTT. Filled out from reference TRBV28 and TRBJ2-3, the complete variable domain reads DVKVTQSSRYLVKRTGEKVFLECVQDMDHENMFWYRQDPGLGLRLIYFSYDVKMKEKGDIPEGYSVSREKKERFSLILESASTNQTSMYLCASSLWGGPDTQYFGPGTRLTVL.

The chain recombines TRBV18 with TRBJ1-5; no reliable D call. V gave up 3 bases and J gave up 3 bases, with 9 bases separating them. The germline V gene encodes CDR1 KGHSH and CDR2 LQKENI. The CDR3 is 14 amino acids. This CDR3 reads CASSPQVLNQPQHF. In DNA, the CDR3 is TGTGCCAGCTCACCGCAGGTTCTCAATCAGCCCCAGCATTTT.

The chain links TRBV4-1 to TRBJ1-3, with D uncertain. Germline CDR1 is MGHRA and CDR2 is YSYEKL. Trimming took off 3 bases at V and 5 bases at J, with 8 bases between the two ends. The CDR3 has 13 residues. CDR3 sequence: CASSQASRNTIYF. The CDR3 region has the DNA TGCGCCAGCAGCCAGGCCAGTCGAAACACCATATATTTT.

The chain employs TRBV27 and TRBJ1-1; 9 bases map to TRBD1. V was clipped by 0 bases and J by 5 bases; unmatched bases: 10. Looked up from germline, CDR1 is MNHEY and CDR2 is SMNVEV (reference sequence). This CDR3 is built from 17 residues. The CDR3 bases are TGTGCCAGCAGTTTATCGAGGGGGACAGGGCTGCGGACTGAAGCTTTCTTT. Amino acid sequence: CASSLSRGTGLRTEAFF.

The J gene is TRBJ1-5, the V gene TRBV27; maybe TRBD1 (5 bases). Trimming stripped 2 bases from V and 6 bases from J, with 17 bases between. This CDR3 comprises 16 residues. Germline values: CDR1 MNHEY, CDR2 SMNVEV (reference sequence). The CDR3 loop is CASSLNVRGRGQPQHF. CDR3 in DNA: TGTGCCAGCAGTTTAAATGTTCGGGGGAGGGGTCAGCCCCAGCATTTT.

Note on this clone: At one of its ends the junction is not consistent with the germline gene, which may arise from a read error. The same CDR3 can be traced to other DNA sequences in this sample. The chain joins TRBV15 to TRBJ2-7; 8 nucleotides match TRBD1. CDR1 LNHNV and CDR2 YYDKDF come from the germline V gene (reference sequence). The CDR3 is 15 amino acids. This CDR3 is CATSRVGQGQYEQYF. CDR3 DNA: TGTGCCACCAGCAGAGTCGGACAGGGACAATACGAGCAATACTTC. The full variable domain, completed using reference TRBV15 and TRBJ2-7, is DAMVIQNPRYQVTQFGKPVTLSCSQTLNHNVMYWYQQKSSQAPKLLFHYYDKDFNNEADTPDNFQSRRPNTSFCFLDIRSPGLGDTAMYLCATSRVGQGQYEQYFGPGTRLTVT.

V is TRBV5-6 and J is TRBJ1-5, with 9 positions matching TRBD1. The CDR3 is made up of 15 amino acids. The germline CDR1 and CDR2 sequences are SGHDT and YYEEEE. V lost 0 bases, J lost 6 bases, and 4 bases stayed unmatched. The CDR3 region has the DNA TGTGCCAGCAGCTTGGGGGGACAGGGCGGTCAGCCCCAGCATTTT. Residues: CASSLGGQGGQPQHF.

The rearrangement joins TRBV7-2 to TRBJ1-2, with D unclear. The CDR3 is made up of 14 amino acids. Trimming removed 8 bases from V and 7 bases from J, with 20 bases in between. The germline V gene encodes CDR1 SGHTA and CDR2 FQGNSA. The CDR3, as DNA: TGTGCCAGCTTCCCGAGGGCAGATCCTAGTGGCTACACCTTC. It yields the protein CASFPRADPSGYTF.

This clone has just a few counts. The V call is TRBV5-1, the J call TRBJ2-5; D is unclear. The V gene lost 6 bases and the J gene lost 1 base, with 4 bases spanning the gap. The CDR3 spans 11 residues. Germline V gene lookup returns CDR1 SGHRS and CDR2 YFSETQ. CDR3 nucleotide sequence: TGCGCCAGCACGGGCCAAGAGACCCAGTACTTC. Its protein product is CASTGQETQYF.

The V and J genes are TRBV7-9 and TRBJ2-2; TRBD1 matches 8 bases. After removal of 3 bases from V and 6 bases from J, the junction contained 6 bases not matched to a gene. Germline-derived CDR1 and CDR2 are SEHNR and FQNEAQ (reference sequence). The CDR3 runs to 15 residues. CDR3 sequence reads: CASSFPRGLSGELFF. Here the CDR3 DNA reads TGTGCCAGCAGCTTCCCCAGGGGGCTTTCCGGGGAGCTGTTTTTT.

The gene calls are TRBV19 and TRBJ1-4; D is possibly TRBD1 (5 bases). Trimming removed 3 bases from V and 6 bases from J, with 14 bases in between. The CDR3 covers 15 residues. The germline V gene has CDR1 LNHDA and CDR2 SQIVND (reference sequence). The CDR3 reads CASSISREADEKLFF. DNA for the CDR3: TGTGCCAGTAGTATTAGCAGGGAAGCTGATGAAAAACTGTTTTTT. Drawing the rest from reference TRBV19 and TRBJ1-4, the complete variable domain is DGGITQSPKYLFRKEGQNVTLSCEQNLNHDAMYWYRQDPGQGLRLIYYSQIVNDFQKGDIAEGYSVSREKKESFPLTVTSAQKNPTAFYLCASSISREADEKLFFGSGTQLSVL.

This chain connects TRBV6-6 to TRBJ1-2; maybe TRBD1 (6 bases). There are 15 residues in the CDR3. The germline CDR1 and CDR2 sequences are MNHNY and SVGAGI (reference sequence). V shed 1 base and J shed 1 base, with 10 bases lying between them. CDR3 in DNA: TGTGCCAGCAGTTACTTAGGGGGGGTTAACTATGGCTACACCTTC. As protein: CASSYLGGVNYGYTF.

The gene calls are TRBV5-1 and TRBJ2-7, with 10 bases aligning to TRBD2. This CDR3 region has 15 residues. In germline, CDR1 is SGHRS, CDR2 YFSETQ. V dropped 3 bases and J dropped 5; count of bases not matched to a gene: 8. The DNA of the CDR3 is TGCGCCAGCAGCTGGGAGACTAGCGGGTTTGACGAGCAGTACTTC. Amino acid sequence: CASSWETSGFDEQYF.

This rearrangement joins TRBV19 to TRBJ1-1; a weak D match, TRBD1 (6 bases). V lost 11 bases and J lost 3, with 22 bases in between. The length of the CDR3 is 15 residues. Germline lookup yields CDR1 LNHDA and CDR2 SQIVND (reference sequence). The CDR3 loop reads CALHLGQTNYTEAFF. CDR3 in DNA: TGTGCCCTTCACCTCGGACAGACAAATTACACTGAAGCTTTCTTT.

The chain joins TRBV7-3 to TRBJ1-2, with D maybe TRBD1 (5 bases). V lost 5 bases and J 5 bases, leaving 18 bases between the germline ends. This CDR3 comprises 15 residues. The V gene's germline CDR1 is SGHTA and CDR2 FQGTGA. As DNA, the CDR3 is TGTGCCAGCAGCCTCCTACCGGGGGGGGGTTATGGCTACACCTTC. Its translation is CASSLLPGGGYGYTF.

This rearrangement joins TRBV7-6 to TRBJ2-7; D is ambiguous. CDR1 SGHVS and CDR2 FNYEAQ come from the germline V gene. This CDR3 is built from 18 residues. V dropped 1 base and J dropped 0 bases, with 19 bases sitting between them. The chain's CDR3 is CASSLEPRIRPFSYEQYF. CDR3 nucleotides: TGTGCCAGCAGCTTAGAACCTAGGATACGGCCCTTCTCCTACGAGCAGTACTTC.

This chain connects TRBV5-1 to TRBJ1-6; D remains unclear. The CDR3 has 19 residues. V lost 0 bases and J 0 bases, leaving 16 bases between the germline ends. Germline V gene sequence: CDR1 SGHRS, CDR2 YFSETQ. CDR3 bases: TGCGCCAGCAGCTTGGCCGCCTTACAGTACAGCTCCTATAATTCACCCCTCCACTTT. Protein sequence: CASSLAALQYSSYNSPLHF.

The rearrangement uses TRBV28 and TRBJ1-1; 8 nucleotides agree with TRBD1. Germline CDR1 is MDHEN and CDR2 is SYDVKM. After removal of 4 bases from V and 10 bases from J, the junction contained 8 bases not matched to a gene. The CDR3 has 13 amino acids. The CDR3, as DNA: TGTGCCAGCAGTTCACCAGGGGGCGGTGGAGCTTTCTTT. Translation gives CASSSPGGGGAFF.

This chain uses TRBV5-4 with TRBJ2-5; 10 nucleotides align to TRBD1. V lost 1 base and J lost 5; bases outside the gene matches: 11. CDR1 is SGHNT, CDR2 YYREEE, per germline (reference sequence). CDR3 length: 17 amino acids. The CDR3 spells CASSLRFWDRGGETQYF. For the CDR3, the DNA is TGTGCCAGCAGCTTGAGGTTCTGGGACAGGGGTGGTGAGACCCAGTACTTC.